A single sample gave rise to the 7 T cell receptor beta chains below, sequenced in a study of cytomegalovirus exposure and HLA in healthy donors. The PCR made use of 60 Vbeta and 13 Jbeta primers. Generated by immunoSEQ multiplex PCR, the TCRdb table keeps only in-frame clones and is missing some. This repertoire shows some 140,000 clones, over 70% found once; its top ten account for just under 1%. The specimen was PBMCs. These TCRs come from a man aged 18 to 29 in good health and CMV-seronegative.

This clone was recorded a few times. The chain recombines TRBV29-1 with TRBJ2-7; 7 nucleotides agree with TRBD1. CDR1 is SQVTM and CDR2 is ANQGSEA in the germline V gene. This CDR3 is built from 12 residues. The CDR3 nucleotides read TGCTCCGGGACAGATAACCTACGCGAGCAGTACTTC. It yields the protein CSGTDNLREQYF.

CDR3 region: CASSGDRGIYGYTF. The CDR3 DNA reads as TGTGCCAGCAGTGGGGACAGGGGGATTTATGGCTACACCTTC. This rearrangement joins TRBV2 to TRBJ1-2; 11 bases fit TRBD1. The CDR3 is made up of 14 amino acids. CDR1 and CDR2 from the germline V gene are SNHLY and FYNNEI. V shed 4 bases and J 5 bases; nucleotides not matched to a gene: 3.

V gene TRBV25-1 combines with J gene TRBJ1-4, with D perhaps TRBD1 (6 bases). Trimming removed 3 bases at V and 7 bases at J, with 18 bases between. CDR3 length equals 16 residues. The germline V gene encodes CDR1 MGHDK and CDR2 SYGVNS. CDR3 sequence: CASSDGLEQGGEKLFF. CDR3 nucleotide sequence: TGTGCCAGCAGTGATGGCCTCGAACAGGGCGGTGAAAAACTGTTTTTT.

Here the CDR3 DNA reads TGTGCCAGCAGTCTGGGCGAGACCCAGTACTTC. Translated: CASSLGETQYF. The chain is built from TRBV2 and TRBJ2-5; D is uncertain. Germline V gene lookup returns CDR1 SNHLY and CDR2 FYNNEI. V lost 5 bases to trimming and J lost 5 bases, with 6 bases between them. The CDR3 has 11 amino acids.

V gene TRBV4-3 combines with J gene TRBJ2-6; the D is unclear. V lost 5 bases and J 5 bases, leaving 10 bases between the germline ends. The CDR3 loop spans 14 amino acids. Germline V gene sequence: CDR1 LGHNA, CDR2 YSLEER. The CDR3 protein is CASSLEARANVLTF. CDR3 nucleotides: TGCGCCAGCAGCTTAGAAGCCAGGGCCAACGTCCTGACTTTC.

V usage is TRBV23-1 and J usage is TRBJ2-7, with a possible D match to TRBD2 (5 bases). TRBV23-1 is reported as an ORF; its role is uncertain. The CDR3 is made up of 14 amino acids. V was pared by 6 bases and J by 4 bases, with 16 bases between. The CDR3 loop reads CASRRGWARYEQYF. The CDR3 bases are TGCGCCAGCAGAAGAGGGTGGGCACGGTACGAGCAGTACTTC.

The chain employs TRBV7-8 and TRBJ2-7, with 8 bases fitting TRBD1. Germline V gene data show CDR1 as SGHVS and CDR2 as FQNEAQ. J gave up 1 base and V 5 bases, and 4 bases lay outside the gene matches. CDR3 length: 14 amino acids. The DNA of the CDR3 is TGTGCCAGCAGCCAGGACAGGGCTTCCTACGAGCAGTACTTC. Encoded protein: CASSQDRASYEQYF. Complete variable domain (other parts from reference TRBV7-8 and TRBJ2-7): GAGVSQSPRYKVAKRGQDVALRCDPISGHVSLFWYQQALGQGPEFLTYFQNEAQLDKSGLPSDRFFAERPEGSVSTLKIQRTQQEDSAVYLCASSQDRASYEQYFGPGTRLTVT.